This T cell receptor (beta chain) was obtained from a study of T cells in localized non-small cell lung cancer. General study points: It remains possible that heterogeneity exists, since only one tumor region was sequenced.

Of note for this clone: Its antigen is undetermined.

CDR3 size: 14 residues. V gave up 2 bases and J gave up 9 bases, with 14 bases separating them. Germline CDR1 reads MNHEY; CDR2 reads SMNVEV (reference sequence). Sequencing used immunoSEQ multiplex PCR; TCRdb keeps in-frame clones, though not all of them. The sample has about 25,000 clones; approximately 90% are singletons. The receptor was derived from a woman between 35 and 75 years old with stage III lung adenocarcinoma. The chain carries TRBV27 and TRBJ1-5; D perhaps matches TRBD1 (5 bases). The sequencing here drew on peripheral blood mononuclear cells, taken before any cancer treatment. The CDR3 region has the DNA TGTGCCAGCAGTTTAGGGGACGGAGGGCTGCCCCAGCATTTT. Translation: CASSLGDGGLPQHF.